This T cell receptor (beta chain) was captured in a study of metastatic and nonmetastatic thyroid tumors (TCRdb year 2020). About the study as a whole: For patients with malignant and with benign thyroid disease, the researchers compared repertoires between peripheral blood samples and tumor or nodule tissue samples. General study outcomes and caveats: TCR beta diversity was reported as significantly higher in malignant tumors than in benign nodules, in both blood and tumor samples.

None of the patients had been given any treatment before thyroid surgery. The study retrospectively analysed patient clinical samples collected from about 2012 to 2018 using T-cell receptor beta sequencing. Trimmed from V: 0 bases; trimmed from J: 2 bases; junction bases lacking a gene match: 20. CDR1 and CDR2 were assigned from the germline V gene (reference sequence) as DFQATT and SNEGSKA. The CDR3 numbers 20 residues from cysteine through phenylalanine. Kept here is only the CDR3 DNA, which spans 60 bases and is read in frame from base 1. Library prep was done by PCR. The sequencer was an Illumina HiSeq 4000. The TCR beta-chain CDR3 region of each patient was profiled by high-throughput sequencing. The original methods were these. The researchers built a classifier to tell apart papillary thyroid cancer patients with distant metastasis, based on CDR3 differences among clinicopathological groups. Repertoire diversity was assessed with the Shannon index, and tumor-blood repertoire similarity with the Morisita-Horn index. The public reads were quality trimmed at Q25 with fastp and then assembled into clones with MiXCR by TCRdb, keeping productive beta chains. TCRdb's processing, not the authors', yielded these V and J calls. The sample yields some 30,000 clones; around 31% were counted once. Around 16% of the sample is held by the ten biggest clonotypes.

A word on this clone: Its recognized antigen is unknown. No much larger clonotype is one base removed from it; base qualities were not supplied. The sample has other DNA sequences that encode this CDR3 too.

The TCR was taken from a female donor with papillary thyroid cancer or a benign thyroid nodule (not recorded which). Some clones in this sample may be carry-over from other donors' samples. Recombination connected TRBV20-1 to TRBJ2-5, with 8 middle bases fitting TRBD2. Source material: tumor tissue. Here is the DNA: TGCAGTGCTAGAGATGCCTCTGATAGGGTAGCGGGGCCTCTTCAAGAGACCCAGTACTTC. It is translated as CSARDASDRVAGPLQETQYF.